This T cell receptor (beta chain) came from a study of blood T cells in healthy people across ages. Findings and caveats of the study: It was the long-lived donors that had more naive CD4+ cells and higher diversity than aged donors.

This clonotype was detected only a few times. Its antigen is unidentified. Together with a sample-barcoded 5' primer, a J-beta primer mix was included in a second PCR lasting about 7 to 12 cycles. A single record per CDR3 protein comes from TCRdb applying MiXCR to the 5' RACE reads. There are some 1.7 million distinct CDR3 sequences in the sample; 25% to 30% occur only once, and 7.7% lies in the top ten. Trimming removed 5 bases at V and 4 bases at J, with 14 bases between. CDR1 and CDR2 from the germline V gene are SGHTA and FQGNSA. The CDR3 loop spans 15 amino acids. For every donor, a draw yielded 9.5 to 10 milliliters of peripheral blood. Per-sample yields of isolated PBMCs were at least 6.5 million.

The rearrangement uses TRBV7-2 and TRBJ1-4; possibly TRBD1 for D (5 bases). The specimen was blood. This receptor was taken from a woman in her twenties or thirties in good health. Written as DNA, the CDR3 is TGTGCCAGCAGCCCTAGCCCGGGACTTAATGAAAAACTGTTTTTT. Its protein is CASSPSPGLNEKLFF.